This TCR beta chain derives from a study of Ad26.COV2.S vaccination and SARS-CoV-2 variants. Stated treatment: over 15 received Ad26.COV2.S at low or high dose, single or two shots; 5 received placebo; per-sample allocation not given. Sample collection was performed on day 63 after the first vaccine or placebo injection. Cohort 1b enrolled adults aged 18-55 years in Boston. Profiled with immunoSEQ multiplex PCR; TCRdb holds only in-frame clones, not every one. The sample consists of roughly 320,000 clones, over 75% of them appearing once. CDR1 is DFQATT and CDR2 is SNEGSKA in the germline V gene (reference sequence). The CDR3 extends over 11 amino acids. Trimming stripped 8 bases from V and 7 bases from J, with 14 bases between.

This receptor was identified in a person aged 18-65 years who received the Ad26.COV2.S COVID-19 vaccine or a placebo. The V and J genes are TRBV20-1 and TRBJ2-5, with D hard to call. The starting material was peripheral blood, obtained in a trial of Ad26.COV2.S vaccine versus placebo. CDR3 residues: CSKKTEGTQYF. CDR3 in DNA: TGCAGTAAAAAGACTGAAGGGACCCAGTACTTC.